These 18 T cell receptor beta chains were all obtained from the same sample, sequenced in a study of cytomegalovirus exposure and HLA in healthy donors. Primers: 60 Vbeta forward and 13 Jbeta reverse. Measured with immunoSEQ multiplex PCR; TCRdb has only the in-frame clones, and not every one. There are approximately 100,000 clones in the sample; roughly 82% occur only once, and more than 7% lies in the top ten. The specimen was PBMCs. The source is a human donor in good health.

The chain couples TRBV6-1 to TRBJ2-1, with TRBD1 identical over 8 bases. Germline assignment: CDR1 MNHNS and CDR2 SASEGT. The CDR3 consists of 16 residues. V dropped 4 bases and J dropped 6; count of bases not matched to a gene: 11. CDR3 bases: TGTGCCAGCAGTGTTTACAGGGGGACCGGGCCCAATGAGCAGTTCTTC. Translating it yields CASSVYRGTGPNEQFF.

This clone was picked up a small number of times. This sequence joins TRBV7-9 and TRBJ2-7; 9 nucleotides align to TRBD2. The V and J ends lost 4 bases and 9 bases, in that order; junction bases with no gene match: 19. CDR1 and CDR2 from the germline V gene are SEHNR and FQNEAQ (reference sequence). This CDR3 is built from 17 residues. The CDR3 loop reads CASSSHSVAGAPAGQYF. Written as DNA, the CDR3 is TGTGCCAGCAGCTCGCATAGCGTAGCGGGAGCCCCGGCCGGGCAGTACTTC.

CDR3 sequence (DNA): TGTGCCAGCAGCTCGAATGAAAAACTGTTTTTT. Its protein product is CASSSNEKLFF. The chain recombines TRBV11-2 with TRBJ1-4; D ambiguous. The CDR3 consists of 11 residues. The germline V gene has CDR1 SGHAT and CDR2 FQNNGV. Trimming removed 4 bases from V and 5 bases from J, with 2 bases in between.

The chain joins TRBV5-4 to TRBJ2-7; 12 nucleotides match TRBD2. The CDR3 loop spans 16 amino acids. V shed 4 bases and J 5 bases; nucleotides not matched to a gene: 10. Looked up from germline, CDR1 is SGHNT and CDR2 is YYREEE (reference sequence). The CDR3 DNA reads TGTGCCAGCAGCCGCATGACTAGCGGGAGTTCCCACGAGCAGTACTTC. Its protein is CASSRMTSGSSHEQYF. Complete variable domain (other parts from reference TRBV5-4 and TRBJ2-7): ETGVTQSPTHLIKTRGQQVTLRCSSQSGHNTVSWYQQALGQGPQFIFQYYREEENGRGNFPPRFSGLQFPNYSSELNVNALELDDSALYLCASSRMTSGSSHEQYFGPGTRLTVT.

The rearrangement links TRBV5-1 to TRBJ1-4, with TRBD1 matching 10 bases. The CDR3 extends over 16 amino acids. J gave up 7 bases and V 0 bases, and 6 bases lay outside the gene matches. Germline-derived CDR1 and CDR2 are SGHRS and YFSETQ. As DNA, the CDR3 is TGCGCCAGCAGCTTGGGACAGGGGGCTTCCAGTGAAAAACTGTTTTTT. Its protein is CASSLGQGASSEKLFF.

The rearrangement uses TRBV7-2 and TRBJ1-4, with 7 bases lining up with TRBD1. From germline, CDR1 is SGHTA and CDR2 FQGNSA. V gave up 6 bases and J gave up 0 bases; unmatched junction bases: 10. This CDR3 contains 17 residues. The CDR3 DNA sequence: TGTGCCAGCAGTAGACAGGGTTTACTCGCAACTAATGAAAAACTGTTTTTT. Translation gives CASSRQGLLATNEKLFF.

J is TRBJ2-3 and V is TRBV13; D possibly corresponds to TRBD1 (8 bases). The V gene's germline CDR1 is PRHDT and CDR2 FYEKMQ (reference sequence). Trimming stripped 0 bases from V and 5 bases from J, with 15 bases between. The CDR3 spans 16 residues. CDR3 DNA: TGTGCCAGCAGCTTAGGTACAGGGGGGGTGGGAGATACGCAGTATTTT. It codes for CASSLGTGGVGDTQYF.

The gene calls are TRBV5-1 and TRBJ1-1, with a tentative D call TRBD1 (5 bases). V dropped 4 bases and J dropped 0 bases, with 13 bases sitting between them. The CDR3 is made up of 15 amino acids. Germline V lookup: CDR1 SGHRS, CDR2 YFSETQ. The CDR3 reads CASSGIGGLNTEAFF. In DNA, the CDR3 is TGCGCCAGCAGCGGGATCGGGGGATTGAACACTGAAGCTTTCTTT.

This clone was counted a single time. The V gene is TRBV5-1, the J gene TRBJ2-1; 12 bases map to TRBD2. The CDR3 extends over 16 amino acids. V gave up 7 bases and J gave up 4 bases; unmatched junction bases: 9. The V gene's germline CDR1 is SGHRS and CDR2 YFSETQ. CDR3 amino acids: CASWRAGTSGYNEQFF. DNA of the CDR3: TGCGCCAGCTGGCGGGCCGGGACTAGCGGGTACAATGAGCAGTTCTTC.

This clone was seen a handful of times. This sequence joins TRBV19 and TRBJ1-2; a weak D match, TRBD1 (5 bases). CDR3 length equals 16 residues. Trimming stripped 7 bases from V and 4 bases from J, with 22 bases between. Looked up from germline, CDR1 is LNHDA and CDR2 is SQIVND (reference sequence). The CDR3 region is CASIPDQGGPIYGYTF. In DNA form, the CDR3 reads TGTGCCAGTATTCCGGACCAGGGAGGACCTATCTATGGCTACACCTTC.

The chain has TRBV5-4 and TRBJ1-2; D perhaps matches TRBD1 (5 bases). Germline CDR1 and CDR2: SGHNT and YYREEE (reference sequence). Trimming shortened V by 0 bases and J by 2 bases, and 14 bases separated the two germline ends. The CDR3 is 16 amino acids. This chain's CDR3 is CASSLEGQFRNYGYTF. For the CDR3, the DNA is TGTGCCAGCAGCTTGGAAGGACAATTTAGGAACTATGGCTACACCTTC.

The chain carries TRBV7-6 and TRBJ2-1; possible D gene TRBD1, 5 bases. This CDR3 has 15 residues. Trimming removed 1 base at V and 6 bases at J, with 13 bases between. Germline-derived CDR1 and CDR2 are SGHVS and FNYEAQ. In nucleotides, the CDR3 is TGTGCCAGCAGCTTAGATGGTCAGGGTTTCAATGAGCAGTTCTTC. It codes for CASSLDGQGFNEQFF. Full variable domain (remainder filled in from reference TRBV7-6 and TRBJ2-1): GAGVSQSPRYKVTKRGQDVALRCDPISGHVSLYWYRQALGQGPEFLTYFNYEAQQDKSGLPNDRFSAERPEGSISTLTIQRTEQRDSAMYRCASSLDGQGFNEQFFGPGTRLTVL.

The chain recombines TRBV5-4 with TRBJ2-2; D might be TRBD1 (5 bases). CDR1 SGHNT and CDR2 YYREEE come from the germline V gene (reference sequence). The CDR3 is made up of 16 amino acids. The V and J ends lost 2 bases and 6 bases respectively, with 17 bases between them. CDR3 sequence: CASSFGPGFGSGELFF. The CDR3 nucleotides are TGTGCCAGCAGCTTCGGACCAGGGTTTGGATCCGGGGAGCTGTTTTTT.

This rearrangement joins TRBV7-9 to TRBJ2-3; 8 nucleotides match TRBD1. V trimming: 2 bases; J trimming: 2 bases; junction bases outside the gene matches: 6. Germline CDR1 is SEHNR and CDR2 is FQNEAQ (reference sequence). This CDR3 comprises 16 residues. The CDR3 loop reads CASSLPGTGITDTQYF. CDR3 in DNA: TGTGCCAGCAGCTTACCCGGGACAGGAATCACAGATACGCAGTATTTT. The complete variable domain, with remaining parts taken from reference TRBV7-9 and TRBJ2-3, reads DTGVSQNPRHKITKRGQNVTFRCDPISEHNRLYWYRQTLGQGPEFLTYFQNEAQLEKSRLLSDRFSAERPKGSFSTLEIQRTEQGDSAMYLCASSLPGTGITDTQYFGPGTRLTVL.

This chain uses TRBV6-6 with TRBJ2-7; TRBD1 matches at 8 bases. The CDR3 covers 14 residues. Trimming removed 6 bases from V and 3 bases from J; junction bases left unmatched: 7. Germline V CDR1 and CDR2: MNHNY, SVGAGI (reference sequence). The CDR3 loop is CASRRGQGNYEQYF. The CDR3 region has the DNA TGTGCCAGCAGGAGAGGACAGGGAAACTACGAGCAGTACTTC.

This chain connects TRBV10-1 to TRBJ2-1, with D possibly TRBD1 on 5 matching bases. Germline V gives CDR1 WNHNN, CDR2 SYGVQD (reference sequence). Trimming removed 5 bases from V and 10 bases from J, with 12 bases in between. The CDR3 is 12 residues long. The CDR3 nucleotides read TGCGCCAGCAGTCTCGGAAACAGGGAGCAGTTCTTC. Its translation is CASSLGNREQFF.

The V gene is TRBV11-2, the J gene TRBJ2-1; D is undetermined. Trimming removed 4 bases at V and 8 bases at J, with 6 bases between. The CDR3 consists of 11 residues. In germline, CDR1 is SGHAT, CDR2 FQNNGV. Here the CDR3 DNA reads TGTGCCAGCAGCTCCCACTATGAGCAGTTCTTC. It specifies CASSSHYEQFF.

The rearrangement links TRBV5-1 to TRBJ2-5, with TRBD2 identical over 8 bases. There are 16 residues in the CDR3. The V and J ends lost 4 bases and 1 base, in that order; junction bases with no gene match: 9. The germline CDR1 and CDR2 sequences are SGHRS and YFSETQ. The CDR3 sequence is CASSQAPLAGQETQYF. In DNA, the CDR3 is TGCGCCAGCAGCCAAGCGCCGCTAGCGGGCCAAGAGACCCAGTACTTC.